This TCR beta chain was sequenced in a study of blood T cell repertoires in COVID-19. Whole-study context: Collection of acute and convalescent COVID-19 samples took place in the United States, Italy and Spain. In each case, the material was cDNA or gDNA derived from T cells, B-cell-depleted T cells, or PBMCs.

TCRdb's copy holds only in-frame clones and misses some; the assay was immunoSEQ multiplex PCR. The repertoire holds over 130,000 clones, with 82% as singletons. The CDR3 has 18 residues. J lost 5 bases, V lost 5 bases, and 16 bases had no gene match. CDR1 is GTSNPN, CDR2 SVGIG, per germline (reference sequence). This clonotype originated in a woman aged 80 or older with acute or convalescent COVID-19. The chain recombines TRBV30 with TRBJ1-6, with 9 nucleotides matching TRBD1. Sequenced: peripheral blood. Here the CDR3 reads CAWAPRGQGMGNNSPLHF. As DNA, the CDR3 is TGTGCCTGGGCTCCGAGGGGACAGGGCATGGGGAATAATTCACCCCTCCACTTT.